The clone carrying this TCR beta chain showed up many times. The entry originates in a study of T cells in Graves' hyperthyroidism and ophthalmopathy. It was RNA transcripts that yielded the amplified TCR beta CDR3 regions. HTBI primers were used for first-round RT-PCR of the TCR CDR3. One entry per CDR3 protein, called by TCRdb with MiXCR from the multiplex PCR reads. The table lists 500,000 or so distinct CDR3 sequences, roughly a sixth of them singletons. V lost 0 bases to trimming and J lost 8 bases, with 11 bases between them. The germline CDR1 and CDR2 sequences are SGHVS and FQNEAQ. The CDR3 runs to 14 residues.

Sequences were obtained from blood. The receptor was derived from a woman younger than 30 with Graves' ophthalmopathy. The gene calls are TRBV7-8 and TRBJ2-1, with unresolved D. CDR3 sequence reads: CASSLAASPYEQFF. The CDR3 DNA reads TGTGCCAGCAGCTTAGCCGCTAGTCCCTATGAGCAGTTCTTC.